This T cell receptor (beta chain) was documented in a study of T cell responses to AZD1222 COVID-19 vaccine. The V end lost 4 bases, the J end lost 4 bases, and 14 bases lay between the germline ends. CDR1 is SGHRS, CDR2 YFSETQ, per germline. The CDR3 is made up of 14 amino acids. Regarding the study as a whole: After the peak T cell response, and only then, were repertoires sampled. Vaccine-related CD4 TCRs covered spike, predominating at 160-218 and 743-854.

In regard to this clone: As yet, its antigen is unknown.

TCRdb's copy holds only in-frame clones and misses some; the assay was immunoSEQ multiplex PCR. The sample records 80,000 to 100,000 clones, roughly 86% being singletons. The chain employs TRBV5-1 and TRBJ1-2; D possibly corresponds to TRBD1 (5 bases). The sequencing used peripheral blood, collected on day 0 of MenACWY control vaccination. The TCR comes from an adult in good health. The CDR3: CASSTSGSSYGYTF. The CDR3 DNA follows: TGCGCCAGCAGCACCTCAGGGAGCAGCTATGGCTACACCTTC. The complete variable domain, with remaining parts taken from reference TRBV5-1 and TRBJ1-2, reads KAGVTQTPRYLIKTRGQQVTLSCSPISGHRSVSWYQQTPGQGLQFLFEYFSETQRNKGNFPGRFSGRQFSNSRSEMNVSTLELGDSALYLCASSTSGSSYGYTFGSGTRLTVV.